This T cell receptor (beta chain) was found in a study of blood T cell repertoires in COVID-19. About the study: The samples span acute and convalescent COVID-19 from the United States, Italy and Spain. Sample material is recorded as cDNA or gDNA derived from T cells, B-cell-depleted T cells, or PBMCs.

In the authors' workflow: The authors estimated nucleated cell counts from reference gene primer amplification. Sequencing used immunoSEQ multiplex PCR; TCRdb keeps in-frame clones, though not all of them. The DNA was the basis for D and trimming; V, J and clone size are from that table. The data contain about 100,000 clones, 85% of them singletons. Germline CDR1 reads MNHEY; CDR2 reads SMNVEV (reference sequence). The J segment lost 2 bases and the V segment lost 5 bases, leaving 5 bases of the junction unmatched. The length of the CDR3 is 15 residues. The source is a woman in her 70s with active or convalescent COVID-19. The chain carries TRBV27 and TRBJ2-1; TRBD2 agrees at 8 bases. Sample: peripheral blood. As DNA, the CDR3 is TGTGCCAGCAGTCTCCCGGGAGGGGCCTACAATGAGCAGTTCTTC. Its translation: CASSLPGGAYNEQFF.